These T cell receptor beta chains were read from a single sample in a study of early T cells in non-severe SARS-CoV-2 infection. TCRdb processed the 5' RACE reads anew with MiXCR; each CDR3 protein has one entry. The sample has approximately 35,000 distinct CDR3 sequences, about 7% seen once; the top ten hold just over 4%. The sample consisted of whole blood. The receptors were sampled from an adult who was a healthcare worker with PCR-confirmed SARS-CoV-2 infection or an uninfected control (not recorded which). Each CDR3 is given without its conserved first and last residue. The D gene is left open where the match is weak.

J gene: TRBJ2-1; D gene: TRBD2; V gene: TRBV7-2; CDR3 protein: ASSFAGTSAEQF
J gene: TRBJ2-3; D gene: TRBD2; V gene: TRBV28; CDR3 protein: ASSPAGGRTDTQY
J gene: TRBJ2-7; D gene: TRBD2; V gene: TRBV28; CDR3 protein: ASSLAGGPYEQY
J gene: TRBJ1-2; D gene: .; V gene: TRBV28; CDR3 protein: ASSSGGLRGYT
J gene: TRBJ1-5; D gene: .; V gene: TRBV3-1; CDR3 protein: ASSQDASTNQPQH
J gene: TRBJ2-3; D gene: TRBD2; V gene: TRBV27; CDR3 protein: ASSFGRRRGDTDTQY
J gene: TRBJ1-3; D gene: .; V gene: TRBV3-1; CDR3 protein: ASSQELSGTERNTIY
J gene: TRBJ1-2; D gene: .; V gene: TRBV29-1; CDR3 protein: SVERATSNYGYT
J gene: TRBJ2-7; D gene: .; V gene: TRBV20-1; CDR3 protein: SARGAWGYEQY
J gene: TRBJ2-1; D gene: TRBD2; V gene: TRBV7-9; CDR3 protein: ASSLPGLAGLNEQF
J gene: TRBJ2-3; D gene: .; V gene: TRBV20-1; CDR3 protein: SAEGVSDTQY
J gene: TRBJ2-6; D gene: .; V gene: TRBV5-1; CDR3 protein: ASSLAGLSGANVLT
J gene: TRBJ1-3; D gene: .; V gene: TRBV5-1; CDR3 protein: ARPHKGNTIY
J gene: TRBJ2-5; D gene: .; V gene: TRBV5-1; CDR3 protein: ASSLNLKETQY
J gene: TRBJ2-1; D gene: .; V gene: TRBV10-1; CDR3 protein: ASSEGLRHNEQF
J gene: TRBJ2-1; D gene: .; V gene: TRBV7-2; CDR3 protein: ASSLAGGYNEQF
J gene: TRBJ1-1; D gene: .; V gene: TRBV6-5; CDR3 protein: ASSYLLQGLPVEAF
J gene: TRBJ2-1; D gene: TRBD1; V gene: TRBV7-9; CDR3 protein: ASSLLPGQRHNEQF
J gene: TRBJ1-1; D gene: .; V gene: TRBV4-1; CDR3 protein: ASSPTGLGEAF
J gene: TRBJ2-5; D gene: .; V gene: TRBV29-1; CDR3 protein: SFTNRDGETQY
J gene: TRBJ2-3; D gene: .; V gene: TRBV5-6; CDR3 protein: ASTFSSQISTDTQY
J gene: TRBJ1-5; D gene: .; V gene: TRBV7-9; CDR3 protein: ASSLGPQGRGNQPQH
J gene: TRBJ1-3; D gene: .; V gene: TRBV3-2; CDR3 protein: ANSQDLWPISGNTIY
J gene: TRBJ2-1; D gene: .; V gene: TRBV12-3/TRBV12-4; CDR3 protein: ASSIDRGWRADEQF
J gene: TRBJ2-1; D gene: TRBD2; V gene: TRBV6-6; CDR3 protein: ASSPGDRASGSPYYNEQF
J gene: TRBJ1-2; D gene: .; V gene: TRBV5-1; CDR3 protein: ASSLAANAGGYT
J gene: TRBJ2-3; D gene: TRBD1; V gene: TRBV28; CDR3 protein: ASSSSTGSPSTDTQY